These T cell receptor beta chains were read from a single sample in a study of CXCR3-negative and CXCR3-positive naive CD8 T cells. For each CDR3 protein, TCRdb gives one entry from its re-call of the 5' RACE reads, without DNA. This table lists 75,000 to 95,000 distinct CDR3 sequences. The sequenced sample consisted of naive CXCR3- CD8+ T cells from blood. The origin of the receptors is a human donor in good health. Some clones in this sample may be carry-over from other donors' samples. CDR3s include the opening cysteine and the closing phenylalanine or tryptophan.

TRBJ1-1 TRBV4-2 CASSHSQVLNTEAFF
TRBJ2-1 TRBV5-6 CASSFSVEQFF
TRBJ2-3 TRBV7-2 CASSLYLGGDTQYF
TRBJ2-5 TRBV27 CASSLLGQETQYF
TRBJ1-2 TRBV5-1 CASQGTEDYGYTF
TRBJ2-3 TRBV20-1 CSARDVAGTDTQYF
TRBJ2-2 TRBV27 CASTMGGKVGELFF
TRBJ2-5 TRBV10-3 CAISVTPPIGETQYF
TRBJ1-5 TRBV14 CASSQPRTGNTSNQPQHF
TRBJ2-4 TRBV28 CASSDSLKNIQYF
TRBJ2-7 TRBV5-1 CASSLVPVAYEQYF
TRBJ2-5 TRBV7-9 CASSLATGQWNEETQYF
TRBJ2-1 TRBV7-9 CASSSGLGLHNEQFF
TRBJ2-5 TRBV7-6 CASSPVELGETQYF
TRBJ2-1 TRBV29-1 CSVEDGTGILNEQFF
TRBJ2-5 TRBV7-9 CASSLFQSLPGETQYF
TRBJ2-3 TRBV6-5 CASSYLLAGGRDTQYF
TRBJ2-1 TRBV5-1 CASSLASGGPHEQFF
TRBJ2-5 TRBV15 CATSPRDRRRETQYF
TRBJ2-2 TRBV7-6 CASSLNTDRVYTGELFF
TRBJ2-7 TRBV30 CAWGTGLAYEQYF
TRBJ2-2 TRBV9 CASSGGTGELFF
TRBJ1-5 TRBV6-4 CASSDTGQGPQHF
TRBJ1-2 TRBV29-1 CSVLGQDYGYTF
TRBJ2-7 TRBV18 CASSPSEGSFPYEQYF
TRBJ1-2 TRBV7-2 CASSFSSGQGILGYTF
TRBJ2-6 TRBV6-5 CASSYSGDPGANVLTF
TRBJ2-7 TRBV7-3 CASSERDGYEQYF
TRBJ2-7 TRBV5-1 CASSVTGTAVSYEQYF
TRBJ2-1 TRBV4-1 CASSHIAGGLNEQFF
TRBJ1-5 TRBV30 CAWSLRGDYQPQHF
TRBJ2-1 TRBV12-3/TRBV12-4 CASSSAPSSYNEQFF
TRBJ2-2 TRBV4-1 CASSQASLTGELFF
TRBJ2-5 TRBV3-1 CASSRLAANSGSFQETQYF
TRBJ1-1 TRBV30 CAWSVALGPSAFF
TRBJ2-7 TRBV21-1 CASSKVEGREYLLQYF
TRBJ2-7 TRBV20-1 CSAIDDNISYEQYF
TRBJ2-5 TRBV7-2 CASSRGQETQYF
TRBJ2-2 TRBV12-3/TRBV12-4 CASSLVGPTELFF
TRBJ2-7 TRBV29-1 CSVIMGQGKYEQYF
TRBJ1-1 TRBV29-1 CSAPQGGYTEAFF
TRBJ1-5 TRBV5-1 CASSLEQGRQPQHF